The clone carrying this TCR beta chain was seen ten or more times. Antigen specificity is unknown. The data were obtained in a study of T cells after yellow fever vaccination. Study-wide results and limits: Most primary-vaccination clones reappeared after the booster (about 97% CD4, about 90% CD8). Weaker in magnitude, the secondary response showed a faster peak on day 5 versus 15. Some clonotypes were seen in both the CD4 and the CD8 compartments. These made up a small share and likely arose from convergent recombination.

CDR1 and CDR2 from the germline V gene are LGHNA and YSLEER. The V and J ends lost 0 bases and 1 base respectively, with 0 bases between them. The CDR3 is 13 residues long. Each CDR3 protein is one row after TCRdb ran MiXCR on the 5' RACE reads. The data contain 100,000 to 150,000 distinct CDR3 sequences, approximately 7.1% of them singletons. The sample was CD4+ T cells sorted from PBMCs, taken roughly 46 days after the first yellow fever vaccination. This chain links TRBV4-3 with TRBJ2-2; D is unclear. The TCR sequence derives from a man younger than 30 who received the YFV17D yellow fever vaccine. The chain's CDR3 is CASSQENTGELFF. The CDR3 DNA reads TGCGCCAGCAGCCAAGAGAACACCGGGGAGCTGTTTTTT.